This T cell receptor beta chain was captured by sequencing in a study of blood T cells in healthy people across ages. For the second PCR, which ran for roughly 7 to 11 cycles, a sample-barcoded 5' primer and a J-beta primer mix were used. MiXCR, applied by TCRdb to the 5' RACE reads, yields one record per CDR3 protein. The table lists some 1.4 million distinct CDR3 sequences, around 39% of them singletons. The source of this sequence is a woman aged 18 to 35 in good health. The sample was blood.

CDR3 nucleotides: TGTGCCAGCAGTTCAATGGGGGGAGCCAAAAACATTCAGTACTTC. Its translation is CASSSMGGAKNIQYF. This chain uses TRBV12-3 or TRBV12-4 with TRBJ2-4, with a possible D match to TRBD2 (6 bases). CDR3 length: 15 amino acids. Between the trimmed V and J ends, which lost 4 bases and 0 bases, there was a span of 10 bases.